Presented here are 4 T cell receptor beta chains from one specimen sequenced in a study of OX40 agonist ivuxolimab in advanced cancers. Receptor amplification or capture employed the immunoSEQ multiplex PCR assay. TCRdb limited this immuneACCESS table to in-frame rearrangements with V and J called. A share of clones is missing; checked studies link under half to unresolved V genes, and the rest is unexplained. Within this sample are tens of thousands of clones, with less than 90% of them counted one time only. The ten largest account for around 1% of the sample. The sequenced sample was CD4+ or CD8+ T cells sorted from blood, obtained in a trial of the OX40 agonist ivuxolimab. These receptors were obtained from an adult with an advanced solid tumor such as melanoma, head and neck, liver or kidney cancer.

CDR3 nucleotides: TGTGCCAGCAGCTTTCCGGACAGGGACGGCTACACCTTC. Translation: CASSFPDRDGYTF. The chain carries TRBV7-9 and TRBJ1-2, with 8 bases matching TRBD1. The CDR3 is made up of 13 amino acids. Per the germline V gene, CDR1 is SEHNR and CDR2 is FQNEAQ (reference sequence). V lost 3 bases and J lost 8; bases outside the gene matches: 5.

V and J are TRBV15 and TRBJ2-3, with 9 bases identical to TRBD2. The CDR3 is made up of 15 amino acids. Germline loops: CDR1 LNHNV, CDR2 YYDKDF (reference sequence). With 1 base clipped from V and 2 bases from J, the junction kept 1 base outside the gene matches. In DNA form, the CDR3 reads TGTGCCACCAGCAGAGTAGCGGGGGACACAGATACGCAGTATTTT. Its protein is CATSRVAGDTDTQYF.

This rearrangement joins TRBV11-2 to TRBJ2-1; 10 nucleotides align to TRBD2. Germline V gives CDR1 SGHAT, CDR2 FQNNGV. The length of the CDR3 is 14 residues. V was clipped by 5 bases and J by 6 bases; unmatched bases: 4. The CDR3 DNA sequence: TGTGCCAGCAGCCCGGGACTAGCGAGCAATGAGCAGTTCTTC. Translation: CASSPGLASNEQFF. The full variable domain, rest sourced from reference TRBV11-2 and TRBJ2-1, is EAGVAQSPRYKIIEKRQSVAFWCNPISGHATLYWYQQILGQGPKLLIQFQNNGVVDDSQLPKDRFSAERLKGVDSTLKIQPAKLEDSAVYLCASSPGLASNEQFFGPGTRLTVL.

The chain combines TRBV9 with TRBJ2-7; 11 nucleotides line up with TRBD1. The germline gives CDR1 SGDLS, CDR2 YYNGEE. The CDR3 sequence is 14 residues long. The trim removed 3 bases at V and 6 bases at J, leaving 5 bases unmatched. In DNA form, the CDR3 reads TGTGCCAGCAGCGCCGGGACAGGGGGAAGCGAGCAGTACTTC. This codes for CASSAGTGGSEQYF.